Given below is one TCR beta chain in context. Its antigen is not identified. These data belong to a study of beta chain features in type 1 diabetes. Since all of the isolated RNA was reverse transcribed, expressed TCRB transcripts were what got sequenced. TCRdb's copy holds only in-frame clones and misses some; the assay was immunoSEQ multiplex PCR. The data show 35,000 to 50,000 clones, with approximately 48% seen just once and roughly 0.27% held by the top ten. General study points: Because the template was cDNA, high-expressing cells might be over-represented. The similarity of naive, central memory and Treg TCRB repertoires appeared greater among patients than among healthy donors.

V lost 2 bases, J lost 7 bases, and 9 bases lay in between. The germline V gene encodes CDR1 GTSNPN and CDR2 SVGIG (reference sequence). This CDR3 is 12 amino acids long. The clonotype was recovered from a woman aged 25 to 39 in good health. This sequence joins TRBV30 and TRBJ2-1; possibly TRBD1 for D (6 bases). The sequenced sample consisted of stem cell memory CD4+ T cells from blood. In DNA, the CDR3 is TGTGCCTGGAGTATTACAGGGAATGAGCAGTTCTTC. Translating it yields CAWSITGNEQFF. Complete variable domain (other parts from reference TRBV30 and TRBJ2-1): SQTIHQWPATLVQPVGSPLSLECTVEGTSNPNLYWYRQAAGRGLQLLFYSVGIGQISSEVPQNLSASRPQDRQFILSSKKLLLSDSGFYLCAWSITGNEQFFGPGTRLTVL.